The 23 T cell receptor beta chains listed next were all sequenced from one sample in a study of OX40 agonist ivuxolimab in advanced cancers. Profiled with immunoSEQ multiplex PCR; TCRdb holds only in-frame clones, not every one. The sample lists about 13,000 clones, around 82% occurring once. Sequences were derived from CD4+ or CD8+ T cells sorted from blood, sampled in a trial of the OX40 agonist ivuxolimab. The receptors originated from an adult with an advanced solid tumor such as melanoma, head and neck, liver or kidney cancer.

The chain joins TRBV15 to TRBJ2-3; a weak D match, TRBD1 (5 bases). V was cut by 1 base and J by 4 bases, with 15 bases left in between. Per the germline V gene, CDR1 is LNHNV and CDR2 is YYDKDF (reference sequence). The CDR3 is made up of 16 amino acids. The CDR3 loop reads CATSRGQSGMSDTQYF. DNA for the CDR3: TGTGCCACCAGCAGAGGACAGTCCGGCATGTCAGATACGCAGTATTTT.

This chain uses TRBV4-1 with TRBJ2-3; 14 bases agree with TRBD2. Germline V lookup: CDR1 MGHRA, CDR2 YSYEKL. The CDR3 consists of 20 residues. V was pared by 0 bases and J by 3 bases, with 11 bases of the junction left unmatched. CDR3 loop: CASSQEWSGLAGGETDTQYF. In DNA, the CDR3 is TGCGCCAGCAGCCAAGAGTGGTCCGGACTAGCGGGGGGCGAAACAGATACGCAGTATTTT.

The J gene is TRBJ2-1, the V gene TRBV4-1, with a possible D match to TRBD1 (5 bases). The CDR3 contains 14 residues. Germline CDR1 is MGHRA and CDR2 is YSYEKL. Between the trimmed V and J ends, which lost 1 base and 3 bases, there was a span of 7 bases. The DNA for the CDR3 is TGCGCCAGCAGCCAAGCCGACAGCTACAATGAGCAGTTCTTC. Amino acids: CASSQADSYNEQFF.

This rearrangement joins TRBV28 to TRBJ2-3; perhaps TRBD1 as D (6 bases). Germline loops: CDR1 MDHEN, CDR2 SYDVKM. This CDR3 has 12 amino acids. V shed 10 bases and J shed 3 bases, with 11 bases lying between them. As DNA, the CDR3 is TGTGCCACCACAGGGTTTACAGATACGCAGTATTTT. The encoded protein is CATTGFTDTQYF.

The chain couples TRBV30 to TRBJ2-5; D assignment may be TRBD1 or TRBD2 (5 bases each). V lost 1 base and J lost 2, with 8 bases in between. Looked up from germline, CDR1 is GTSNPN and CDR2 is SVGIG (reference sequence). CDR3 length: 13 residues. For the CDR3, the DNA is TGTGCCTGGAGTGGGGGGATGCAAGAGACCCAGTACTTC. It encodes CAWSGGMQETQYF.

This clone is termed medium-sized (0.01 to 0.1%). The rearrangement joins TRBV7-6 to TRBJ2-7; D unresolved. CDR3 length: 11 amino acids. Germline V gives CDR1 SGHVS, CDR2 FNYEAQ. V gave up 4 bases and J gave up 5 bases, with 6 bases separating them. CDR3 DNA sequence: TGTGCCAGCAGCTCTGGACACGAGCAGTACTTC. Translating gives CASSSGHEQYF.

The chain joins TRBV11-3 to TRBJ2-1; no firm D call. Deletions cut 0 bases from V and 3 bases from J, with 9 bases between. The germline gives CDR1 SGHNT, CDR2 YENEEA. This CDR3 has 15 amino acids. CDR3 sequence (DNA): TGTGCCAGCAGCTTAGATCAGTCCGACTACAATGAGCAGTTCTTC. Protein sequence: CASSLDQSDYNEQFF.

In DNA, the CDR3 is TGTGCCAGCAGCGTAGTTAGCGGGAGTTTCGACAATGAGCAGTTCTTC. Protein product: CASSVVSGSFDNEQFF. The chain links TRBV9 to TRBJ2-1; TRBD2 matches at 9 bases. J lost 5 bases, V lost 0 bases, and 6 bases had no gene match. The CDR3 sequence is 16 residues long. The germline V gene has CDR1 SGDLS and CDR2 YYNGEE.

The chain has TRBV9 and TRBJ2-1, with no clear D. This CDR3 comprises 13 residues. V dropped 2 bases and J dropped 4 bases, with 7 bases sitting between them. Germline CDR1 is SGDLS and CDR2 is YYNGEE. The DNA of the CDR3 is TGTGCCAGCAGCGTCAGGCTTTACAATGAGCAGTTCTTC. Its protein is CASSVRLYNEQFF.

The J gene is TRBJ2-7, the V gene TRBV19; TRBD1 aligns across 8 bases. Losses at the gene ends were 0 bases for V and 2 bases for J; bases not matched to a gene: 12. CDR3 length equals 18 residues. The germline V gene has CDR1 LNHDA and CDR2 SQIVND (reference sequence). The DNA of the CDR3 is TGTGCCAGTAGTATAGATCCGCCCCGGACAGGGAATCCCTACGAGCAGTACTTC. This codes for CASSIDPPRTGNPYEQYF.

The rearrangement joins TRBV11-3 to TRBJ2-1, with D maybe TRBD2 (6 bases). The CDR3 runs 15 residues. Between the trimmed V and J ends, which lost 5 bases and 6 bases, there was a span of 17 bases. Germline V gives CDR1 SGHNT, CDR2 YENEEA. The CDR3 DNA follows: TGTGCCAGCAGCGACCGGAGGGGCTTGGGCAATGAGCAGTTCTTC. This encodes CASSDRRGLGNEQFF.

The rearrangement joins TRBV7-3 to TRBJ2-5, with 13 positions matching TRBD2. With V trimmed by 6 bases and J by 5 bases, 6 bases remained unmatched. Germline assignment: CDR1 SGHTA and CDR2 FQGTGA. This CDR3 region has 15 residues. CDR3 amino acids: CASSEGLAGSETQYF. CDR3 sequence (DNA): TGTGCCAGCAGTGAGGGACTAGCGGGGTCCGAGACCCAGTACTTC.

This chain connects TRBV4-1 to TRBJ2-2; a possible D gene is TRBD2 (7 bases). Germline V gene sequence: CDR1 MGHRA, CDR2 YSYEKL. V lost 3 bases to trimming and J lost 4 bases, with 15 bases between them. CDR3 length: 16 amino acids. The CDR3 loop is CASSQRGASGTGELFF. CDR3 coding DNA: TGCGCCAGCAGCCAGAGGGGGGCTAGCGGCACCGGGGAGCTGTTTTTT.

J is TRBJ2-7 and V is TRBV5-4; TRBD1 matches at 7 bases. The CDR3 consists of 15 residues. The V gene end was trimmed by 4 bases and the J gene end by 0 bases; junction bases not matched to a gene: 7. CDR1 is SGHNT and CDR2 is YYREEE in the germline V gene (reference sequence). As DNA, the CDR3 is TGTGCCAGCAGCAACCCGGGACAGAGCTCCTACGAGCAGTACTTC. It yields the protein CASSNPGQSSYEQYF.

This chain connects TRBV28 to TRBJ2-4; no definite D call. The ends were cut back, 3 bases at V and 3 bases at J, with 21 bases in the middle. Germline V gene data show CDR1 as MDHEN and CDR2 as SYDVKM. The CDR3 spans 18 residues. The CDR3 reads CASSLVSGRKVGKNIQYF. In DNA form, the CDR3 reads TGTGCCAGCAGTTTGGTCTCTGGCCGCAAGGTTGGCAAAAACATTCAGTACTTC.

J is TRBJ2-7 and V is TRBV10-3, with unresolved D. Deletions cut 9 bases from V and 0 bases from J, with 9 bases between. CDR1 and CDR2 (germline): ENHRY, SYGVKD. CDR3 length equals 12 residues. The CDR3 sequence is CAINQGSYEQYF. CDR3 sequence (DNA): TGTGCCATTAATCAAGGCTCCTACGAGCAGTACTTC.

V and J are TRBV28 and TRBJ1-5, with TRBD1 as a possible D gene (6 bases). CDR1 is MDHEN and CDR2 is SYDVKM in the germline V gene. This CDR3 has 14 residues. V dropped 7 bases and J dropped 5 bases, with 15 bases sitting between them. In DNA form, the CDR3 reads TGTGCCAGCATTCCCGACAGGTGGGATCAGCCCCAGCATTTT. Translated: CASIPDRWDQPQHF.

V gene TRBV28 combines with J gene TRBJ2-3; 11 bases fit TRBD2. Germline CDR1 and CDR2: MDHEN and SYDVKM. CDR3 size: 14 residues. The V gene end was trimmed by 6 bases and the J gene end by 3 bases; junction bases not matched to a gene: 2. The CDR3 coding sequence is TGTGCCAGCAGGCGACTAGCGGGAACAGATACGCAGTATTTT. Translation: CASRRLAGTDTQYF.

Regarding this clone: The conserved final phenylalanine or tryptophan is absent from the CDR3, which likely points to a read error. The chain is built from TRBV29-1 and TRBJ2-7; TRBD1 aligns across 8 bases. CDR3 length: 12 residues. V lost 6 bases to trimming and J lost 4 bases; unmatched junction nucleotides: 5. Germline V gene sequence: CDR1 SQVTM, CDR2 ANQGSEA. The CDR3 DNA follows: TGCAGCGTCGGACAGGGAGGATACGAGCAGTACCTC. This sequence encodes CSVGQGGYEQYL.

This chain uses TRBV7-2 with TRBJ2-1, with TRBD2 matching over 12 bases. The CDR3 is made up of 14 amino acids. Germline CDR1 and CDR2: SGHTA and FQGNSA. V was clipped by 4 bases and J by 8 bases; unmatched bases: 3. The CDR3 reads CASSSLAGGHEQFF. The CDR3, as DNA: TGTGCCAGCAGCTCCCTAGCGGGAGGGCATGAGCAGTTCTTC.

This sequence joins TRBV9 and TRBJ2-3; 9 bases fit TRBD2. This CDR3 has 16 residues. The junction had 4 bases not matched to a gene; V was cut back by 0 bases and J by 2 bases. Germline V gene lookup returns CDR1 SGDLS and CDR2 YYNGEE. CDR3 nucleotide sequence: TGTGCCAGCAGCGTAGGGCTAGCGGGAAACACAGATACGCAGTATTTT. Residues: CASSVGLAGNTDTQYF.

This chain joins TRBV5-1 and TRBJ1-1; perhaps TRBD1 as D (6 bases). Germline values: CDR1 SGHRS, CDR2 YFSETQ. Trimming stripped 3 bases from V and 3 bases from J, with 18 bases between. The CDR3 sequence is 16 residues long. This CDR3 reads CASSWVPQGEDTEAFF. The CDR3 DNA reads TGCGCCAGCAGCTGGGTGCCACAGGGCGAGGACACTGAAGCTTTCTTT.

This chain joins TRBV2 and TRBJ2-7; 10 bases align to TRBD1. Unmatched junction bases numbered 16, after V lost 8 bases and J lost 0 bases. The CDR3 consists of 18 residues. Per the germline V gene, CDR1 is SNHLY and CDR2 is FYNNEI. In nucleotides, the CDR3 is TGTGCCAGCGGGGACAGGGGAAATTGGGCGGGTATCTCCTACGAGCAGTACTTC. Its translation: CASGDRGNWAGISYEQYF.